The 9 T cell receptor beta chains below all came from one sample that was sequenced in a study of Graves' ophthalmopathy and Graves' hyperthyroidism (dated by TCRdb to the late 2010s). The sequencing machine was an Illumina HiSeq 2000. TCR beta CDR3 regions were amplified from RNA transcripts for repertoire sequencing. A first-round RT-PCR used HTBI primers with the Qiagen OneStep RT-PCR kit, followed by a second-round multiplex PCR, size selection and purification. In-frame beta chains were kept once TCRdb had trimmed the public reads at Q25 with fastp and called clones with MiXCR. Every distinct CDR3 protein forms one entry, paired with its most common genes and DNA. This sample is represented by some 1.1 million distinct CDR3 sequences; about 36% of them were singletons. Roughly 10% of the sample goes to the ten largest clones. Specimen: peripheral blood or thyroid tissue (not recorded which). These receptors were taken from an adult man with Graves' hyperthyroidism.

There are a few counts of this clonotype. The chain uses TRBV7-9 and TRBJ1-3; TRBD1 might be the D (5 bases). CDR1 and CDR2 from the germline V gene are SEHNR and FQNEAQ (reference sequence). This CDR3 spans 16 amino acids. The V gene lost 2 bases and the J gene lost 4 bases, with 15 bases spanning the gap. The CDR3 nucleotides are TGTGCCAGCAGCTTACCCGGGGGAGAGAGGGGAAACACCATATATTTT. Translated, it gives CASSLPGGERGNTIYF.

DNA for the CDR3: TGTGCCAGCAGCCCCGCTTGGACAGACGCCTATGGGAACACCATATATTTT. Protein: CASSPAWTDAYGNTIYF. The chain links TRBV14 to TRBJ1-3, with D possibly being TRBD1 (6 bases). The CDR3 spans 17 residues. Germline assignment: CDR1 SGHDN and CDR2 FVKESK. Trimming removed 4 bases at V and 7 bases at J, with 23 bases between. The full variable domain, in which reference TRBV14 and TRBJ1-3 provide the parts outside the CDR3, is EAGVTQFPSHSVIEKGQTVTLRCDPISGHDNLYWYRRVMGKEIKFLLHFVKESKQDESGMPNNRFLAERTGGTYSTLKVQPAELEDSGVYFCASSPAWTDAYGNTIYFGEGSWLTVV.

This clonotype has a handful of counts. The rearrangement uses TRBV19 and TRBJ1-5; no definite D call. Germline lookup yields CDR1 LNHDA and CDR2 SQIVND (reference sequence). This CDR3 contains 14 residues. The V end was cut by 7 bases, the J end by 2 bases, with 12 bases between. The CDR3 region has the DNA TGTGCCAGTACCGCCCCGGGTGGCAATCAGCCCCAGCATTTT. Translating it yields CASTAPGGNQPQHF.

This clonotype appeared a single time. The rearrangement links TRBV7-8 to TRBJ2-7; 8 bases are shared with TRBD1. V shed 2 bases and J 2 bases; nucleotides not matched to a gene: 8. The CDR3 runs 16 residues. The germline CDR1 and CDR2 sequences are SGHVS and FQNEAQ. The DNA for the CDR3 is TGTGCCAGCAGCTTATTGACAGGGGCCCAGACCTACGAGCAGTACTTC. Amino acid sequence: CASSLLTGAQTYEQYF. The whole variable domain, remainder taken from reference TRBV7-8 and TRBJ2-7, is GAGVSQSPRYKVAKRGQDVALRCDPISGHVSLFWYQQALGQGPEFLTYFQNEAQLDKSGLPSDRFFAERPEGSVSTLKIQRTQQEDSAVYLCASSLLTGAQTYEQYFGPGTRLTVT.

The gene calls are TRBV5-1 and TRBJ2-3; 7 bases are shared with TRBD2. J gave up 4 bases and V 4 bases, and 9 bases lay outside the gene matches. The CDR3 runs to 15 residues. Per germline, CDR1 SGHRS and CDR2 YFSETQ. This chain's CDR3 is CASSLGLVRADTQYF. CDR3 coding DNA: TGCGCCAGCAGCCTAGGACTAGTGAGGGCAGATACGCAGTATTTT.

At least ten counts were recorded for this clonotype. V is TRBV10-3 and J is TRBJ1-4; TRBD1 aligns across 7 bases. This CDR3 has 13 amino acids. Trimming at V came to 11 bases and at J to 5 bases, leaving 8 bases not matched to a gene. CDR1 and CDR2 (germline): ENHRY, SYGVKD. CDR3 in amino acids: CAAQAQGNEKLFF. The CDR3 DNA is TGTGCCGCACAAGCACAGGGGAATGAAAAACTGTTTTTT.

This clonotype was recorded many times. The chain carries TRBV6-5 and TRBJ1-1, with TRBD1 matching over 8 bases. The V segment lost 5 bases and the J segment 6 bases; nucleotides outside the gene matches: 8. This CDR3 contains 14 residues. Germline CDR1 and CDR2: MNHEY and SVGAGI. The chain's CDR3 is CASSRQGKTAEAFF. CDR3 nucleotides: TGTGCCAGCAGTAGACAGGGGAAAACGGCTGAAGCTTTCTTT.

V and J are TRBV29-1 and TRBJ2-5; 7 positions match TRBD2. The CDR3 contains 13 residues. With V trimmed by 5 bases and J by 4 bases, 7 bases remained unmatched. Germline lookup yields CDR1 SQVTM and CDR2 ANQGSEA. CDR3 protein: CSVQGLELETQYF. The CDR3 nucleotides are TGCAGCGTTCAAGGACTAGAACTAGAGACCCAGTACTTC.

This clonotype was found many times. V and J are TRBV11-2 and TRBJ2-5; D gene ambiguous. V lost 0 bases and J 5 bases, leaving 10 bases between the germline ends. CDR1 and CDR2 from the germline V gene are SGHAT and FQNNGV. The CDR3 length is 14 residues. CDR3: CASSLEVNGETQYF. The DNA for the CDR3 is TGTGCCAGCAGCTTAGAGGTGAACGGGGAGACCCAGTACTTC.